This TCR beta chain originates from a study of control samples from healthy donors and cancer patients. This CDR3 region has 13 residues. The ends were cut back, 3 bases at V and 3 bases at J, with 8 bases in the middle. The germline V gene has CDR1 MNHNS and CDR2 SASEGT. Here immunoSEQ multiplex PCR was the method, and the copy in TCRdb shows in-frame clones only, minus some. The table has about 150,000 clones, around 96% seen once; the top ten hold about 5.6%. The specimen sequenced was blood. The chain uses TRBV6-1 and TRBJ1-2; D uncertain. The TCR sequence derives from a man aged 40-50 years in good health. CDR3 in DNA: TGTGCCAGCAGTGATCTCGGGTACTATGGCTACACCTTC. This encodes CASSDLGYYGYTF.